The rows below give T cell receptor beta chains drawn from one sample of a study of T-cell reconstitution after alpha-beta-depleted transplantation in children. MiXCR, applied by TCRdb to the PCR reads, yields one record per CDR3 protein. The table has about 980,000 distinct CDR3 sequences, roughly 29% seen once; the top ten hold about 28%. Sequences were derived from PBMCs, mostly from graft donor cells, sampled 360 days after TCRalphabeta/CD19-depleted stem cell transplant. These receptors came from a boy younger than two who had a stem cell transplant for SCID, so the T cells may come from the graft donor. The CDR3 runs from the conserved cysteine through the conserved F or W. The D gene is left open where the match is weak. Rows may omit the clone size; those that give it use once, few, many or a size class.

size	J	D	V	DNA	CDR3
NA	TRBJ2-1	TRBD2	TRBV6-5	TGTACCAGCAGTTTCGGGGGGGATTACAATGAGCAGTTCTTC	CTSSFGGDYNEQFF
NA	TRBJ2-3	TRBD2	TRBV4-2	TGTGCCAGCAGCCAAGAAGCCCCTAGCGGCCCCACAGATACGCAGTATTTT	CASSQEAPSGPTDTQYF
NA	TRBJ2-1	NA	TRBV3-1	TGTGCCAGCAGCCAAGTGGTAGGAGGGTACAATGAGCAGTTCTTC	CASSQVVGGYNEQFF
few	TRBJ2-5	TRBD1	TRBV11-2	TGTGCCAGCAGCTACCCAGGGGGCCAGGAGACCCAGTACTTC	CASSYPGGQETQYF
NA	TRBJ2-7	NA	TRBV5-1	TGCGCCAGCAGCTCCCAGGGGATGAACAACGAGCAGTACTTC	CASSSQGMNNEQYF
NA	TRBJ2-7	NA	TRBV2	TGTGCCAGCAGTGAAGGTAACTACGAGCAGTACTTC	CASSEGNYEQYF
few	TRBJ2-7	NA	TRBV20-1	TGCAGTGTTGGGGGCCGGAGGGACGAGCAGTACTTC	CSVGGRRDEQYF
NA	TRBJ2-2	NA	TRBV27	TGTGCCAGCAGTCTCAAAGTCGCCAGGGCCGGCAACACCGGGGAGCTGTTTTTT	CASSLKVARAGNTGELFF
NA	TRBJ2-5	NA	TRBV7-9	TGTGCCAGCAGCCGCCGGGACGGAGATGACGAGAACCAGTACTTC	CASSRRDGDDENQYF
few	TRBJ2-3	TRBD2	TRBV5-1	TGCGCCAGCAGCTTCCTCCTTCTAGCGGGGGGGAGCACAGATACGCAGTATTTT	CASSFLLLAGGSTDTQYF
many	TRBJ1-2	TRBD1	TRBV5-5	TGTGCCAGCAGCTTGGGACAGGGGACACCAAGCTATGGCTACACCTTC	CASSLGQGTPSYGYTF
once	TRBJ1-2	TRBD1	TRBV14	TGTGCCAGCAGCCAGATTTATGGGACAGCCCGCAACTATGGCTACACCTTC	CASSQIYGTARNYGYTF
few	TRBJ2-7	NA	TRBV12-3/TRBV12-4	TGTGCCAGCAGTTTTTGGGGGAAGGCTGACGAGCAGTACTTC	CASSFWGKADEQYF